This T cell receptor beta chain is from a study of CD8+CD57+ T cells in acquired aplastic anemia. TCR beta VDJ and CDR3 were profiled, and genomic DNA was the template. In TCRdb, the reads were re-called with MiXCR into one record per CDR3 protein. The sample consists of roughly 150,000 distinct CDR3 sequences, roughly 45% of them appearing once. V was clipped by 9 bases and J by 4 bases; unmatched bases: 7. This CDR3 has 14 residues. The germline gives CDR1 ENHRY, CDR2 SYGVKD. The sample consisted of sorted CD4+, CD8+, or CD8+CD57+ T cells (not recorded which) from PBMCs. The source is a human donor in good health. The chain links TRBV10-3 to TRBJ1-2; 11 bases match TRBD1. The CDR3 DNA sequence: TGTGCCATTTGGACCGGGACAGGGGGCTATGGCTACACCTTC. Encoded protein: CAIWTGTGGYGYTF.